The 11 T cell receptor beta chains presented below share a single source sample, sequenced in a study of CD8 T cells in Susac syndrome (dated by TCRdb to 2018 to 2020). Libraries were made using the immunoSEQ multiplex PCR assay. RNA was extracted with the RNeasy kit and roughly 0.5 to 1 ug was reverse transcribed using random hexamers. Using fastp at Q25 and MiXCR, TCRdb reprocessed the public reads and kept productive beta chains. For every CDR3 protein sequence, its rows merge into one entry that carries the most common genes and DNA. The sample includes 180,000 or so distinct CDR3 sequences, with just under 95% observed a single time. About 0.13% of the sample is taken by the ten largest. Sequenced sample: CD4+ T cells from PBMCs. These receptors all come from a human donor in good health.

The V call is TRBV20-1, the J call TRBJ2-3; D unclear. The CDR3 totals 10 residues. Germline V gene sequence: CDR1 DFQATT, CDR2 SNEGSKA (reference sequence). Trimming shortened V by 3 bases and J by 8 bases, and 6 bases separated the two germline ends. The CDR3 sequence is CSARDFTQYF. The CDR3 nucleotides are TGCAGTGCTAGGGATTTTACGCAGTATTTT.

The rearrangement links TRBV5-4 to TRBJ2-1, with 7 bases aligning to TRBD1. The trim removed 5 bases at V and 5 bases at J, leaving 4 bases unmatched. This CDR3 spans 13 amino acids. Germline-derived CDR1 and CDR2 are SGHNT and YYREEE (reference sequence). The CDR3 protein is CASRPGTDNEQFF. The CDR3 nucleotides read TGTGCCAGCAGACCTGGGACAGACAATGAGCAGTTCTTC.

This chain joins TRBV20-1 and TRBJ2-1, with 9 bases fitting TRBD1. The CDR3 sequence is 17 residues long. CDR1 is DFQATT, CDR2 SNEGSKA, per germline (reference sequence). Trimming cost V 3 bases and J 3 bases; bases outside gene matches: 12. The CDR3 loop reads CSASSTLPGQGYNEQFF. The CDR3 DNA sequence: TGCAGTGCTAGCTCCACCCTCCCGGGACAGGGCTACAATGAGCAGTTCTTC.

The V gene is TRBV15, the J gene TRBJ2-5; 7 positions match TRBD2. V lost 0 bases and J lost 4; bases outside the gene matches: 5. Germline loops: CDR1 LNHNV, CDR2 YYDKDF (reference sequence). This CDR3 is 15 amino acids long. Here the CDR3 DNA reads TGTGCCACCAGCAGAGATCGGGGGGACGGAGAGACCCAGTACTTC. It translates to CATSRDRGDGETQYF.

The chain is built from TRBV20-1 and TRBJ2-7, with 10 bases identical to TRBD1. The ends lost 4 bases at V and 2 bases at J; junction bases unmatched: 14. CDR1 DFQATT and CDR2 SNEGSKA come from the germline V gene (reference sequence). The length of the CDR3 is 17 residues. DNA of the CDR3: TGCAGTGCTACGCCACGTTTCCGGGACAGGGGCCCCTACGAGCAGTACTTC. Translation: CSATPRFRDRGPYEQYF.

This clonotype was counted a single time. The chain couples TRBV20-1 to TRBJ2-3; no clear D gene. The V gene lost 5 bases and the J gene lost 1 base, with 19 bases spanning the gap. CDR1 and CDR2 from the germline V gene are DFQATT and SNEGSKA (reference sequence). CDR3 size: 16 residues. The chain's CDR3 is CSAPPGLRAGTDTQYF. In DNA, the CDR3 is TGCAGTGCTCCCCCTGGTTTGCGCGCGGGCACAGATACGCAGTATTTT.

The chain employs TRBV3-1 and TRBJ2-3; D may be TRBD2 (5 bases). The germline gives CDR1 LGHDT, CDR2 YNNKEL (reference sequence). The ends were cut back, 0 bases at V and 6 bases at J, with 22 bases in the middle. The CDR3 is 18 residues long. CDR3 bases: TGTGCCAGCAGCCAAGATCGGGCAGCGTCGTCGGGGTTTGATACGCAGTATTTT. This translates into CASSQDRAASSGFDTQYF.

This chain links TRBV12-3 or TRBV12-4 with TRBJ1-5; D uncertain. V was cut by 6 bases and J by 9 bases, with 18 bases left in between. CDR3 size: 14 residues. The CDR3 region has the DNA TGTGCCAGCAGCGTAGGCACGGAGGAATGGCCCCAGCATTTT. Encoded protein: CASSVGTEEWPQHF.

The rearrangement uses TRBV3-1 and TRBJ1-2; TRBD1 matches 10 bases. Trimming cost V 1 base and J 5 bases; bases outside gene matches: 7. This CDR3 has 16 amino acids. In germline, CDR1 is LGHDT, CDR2 YNNKEL (reference sequence). This chain's CDR3 is CASSQATGTGDYGYTF. The CDR3 coding sequence is TGTGCCAGCAGCCAAGCCACCGGGACAGGGGATTATGGCTACACCTTC.

The chain combines TRBV12-3 or TRBV12-4 with TRBJ2-7; D not certain. V lost 6 bases and J 0 bases, leaving 12 bases between the germline ends. The length of the CDR3 is 14 residues. The CDR3 here is CASSPRVISYEQYF. As DNA, the CDR3 is TGTGCCAGCAGCCCCCGCGTGATCTCCTACGAGCAGTACTTC.

V gene TRBV30 combines with J gene TRBJ2-3; D might be TRBD1 (6 bases). The CDR3 length is 12 residues. The germline V gene has CDR1 GTSNPN and CDR2 SVGIG (reference sequence). Trimming cost V 4 bases and J 4 bases, with 9 bases left between them. Written as DNA, the CDR3 is TGTGCCTGGAAGGCAGGGGCAGATACGCAGTATTTT. Its protein product is CAWKAGADTQYF.